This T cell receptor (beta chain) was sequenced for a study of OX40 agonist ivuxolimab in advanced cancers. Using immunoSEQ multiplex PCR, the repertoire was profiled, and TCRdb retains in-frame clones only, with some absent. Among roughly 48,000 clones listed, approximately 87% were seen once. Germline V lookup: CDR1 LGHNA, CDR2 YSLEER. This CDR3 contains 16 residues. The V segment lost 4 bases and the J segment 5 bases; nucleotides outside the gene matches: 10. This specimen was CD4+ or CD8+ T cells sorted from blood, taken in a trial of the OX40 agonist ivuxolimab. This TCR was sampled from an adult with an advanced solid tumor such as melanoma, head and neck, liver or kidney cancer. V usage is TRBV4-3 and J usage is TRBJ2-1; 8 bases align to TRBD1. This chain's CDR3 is CASSPRGTGLNNEQFF. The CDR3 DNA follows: TGCGCCAGCAGCCCACGAGGGACAGGCCTTAACAATGAGCAGTTCTTC.